A single sample gave rise to the 26 T cell receptor beta chains below, sequenced in a study of Ad26.COV2.S vaccination and SARS-CoV-2 variants. Treatment described: some 20 received Ad26.COV2.S at low or high dose, single or two shots; roughly five received placebo; per-sample allocation not given. Material that was analyzed had been drawn on day 63 after the first vaccine or placebo injection. Profiled with immunoSEQ multiplex PCR; TCRdb holds only in-frame clones, not every one. The sample records fewer than 500,000 clones, about 92% being singletons. Specimen: peripheral blood, collected in a trial of Ad26.COV2.S vaccine versus placebo. Receptors originate from a person between 18 and 60 years old who received the Ad26.COV2.S COVID-19 vaccine or a placebo.

This chain connects TRBV20-1 to TRBJ2-3; 9 bases line up with TRBD2. This CDR3 region has 14 residues. The V gene end was trimmed by 3 bases and the J gene end by 6 bases; junction bases not matched to a gene: 7. The germline gives CDR1 DFQATT, CDR2 SNEGSKA (reference sequence). CDR3 in DNA: TGCAGTGCTAGTTTCCGACTAGCGGAGGATACGCAGTATTTT. Translated: CSASFRLAEDTQYF.

This clone was counted a single time. The J gene is TRBJ2-1, the V gene TRBV27; TRBD1 agrees at 12 bases. Germline V gene lookup returns CDR1 MNHEY and CDR2 SMNVEV (reference sequence). V shed 5 bases, J shed 7 bases, and the junction held 6 bases outside the gene matches. The CDR3 contains 15 residues. The CDR3 coding sequence is TGTGCCAGCAGTCCGGGACAGGGGGCGCTGAATGAGCAGTTCTTC. The encoded protein is CASSPGQGALNEQFF.

CDR3 sequence reads: CASLLGQGKSQPQHF. In DNA, the CDR3 is TGTGCCAGCTTACTTGGACAGGGGAAAAGTCAGCCCCAGCATTTT. The rearrangement uses TRBV6-6 and TRBJ1-5; TRBD1 matches 9 bases. Trimming took 8 bases from V and 6 from J; bases not matched to a gene: 11. Looked up from germline, CDR1 is MNHNY and CDR2 is SVGAGI (reference sequence). The CDR3 covers 15 residues.

V is TRBV7-2 and J is TRBJ2-1; no clear D. From germline, CDR1 is SGHTA and CDR2 FQGNSA. The V gene lost 1 base and the J gene lost 7 bases, with 11 bases spanning the gap. This CDR3 contains 14 residues. The CDR3 sequence is CASSLVADPNEQFF. The CDR3 nucleotides are TGTGCCAGCAGCTTAGTTGCGGATCCAAATGAGCAGTTCTTC.

The chain employs TRBV19 and TRBJ2-1; TRBD2 matches 8 bases. Germline V lookup: CDR1 LNHDA, CDR2 SQIVND (reference sequence). The CDR3 is 16 residues long. With V trimmed by 4 bases and J by 12 bases, 17 bases remained unmatched. The CDR3 coding sequence is TGTGCCAGTAGTAGTTCCGGGACTAGGGTCCCCCAGGGGCAGTTCTTC. This codes for CASSSSGTRVPQGQFF.

In its sample, this clone was seen once. The chain recombines TRBV21-1 with TRBJ2-1; the table calls TRBD2, which could not be checked here. TRBV21-1 is noted as a pseudogene. The CDR3 has 16 residues. The chain's CDR3 is CASSKRGDYPYNEQFF. In nucleotides, the CDR3 is TGTGCCAGCAGCAAACGGGGGGACTACCCTTACAATGAGCAGTTCTTC.

The rearrangement joins TRBV24-1 to TRBJ2-3; D is tentatively TRBD1 or TRBD2 (6 bases each). The CDR3 sequence is 17 residues long. The ends were cut back, 6 bases at V and 1 base at J, with 19 bases in the middle. CDR1 and CDR2 from the germline V gene are KGHDR and SFDVKD. The CDR3 DNA follows: TGTGCCACCAGTAGGGAAGGACAGTCGGGGGGCACAGATACGCAGTATTTT. It codes for CATSREGQSGGTDTQYF.

CDR3 region: CASSPSGSYEQYF. The CDR3 nucleotides are TGTGCCAGCAGCCCTAGCGGCTCCTACGAGCAGTACTTC. The gene calls are TRBV14 and TRBJ2-7; 7 bases line up with TRBD2. The V gene's germline CDR1 is SGHDN and CDR2 FVKESK. V was clipped by 4 bases and J by 0 bases; unmatched bases: 0. There are 13 residues in the CDR3. The full variable domain, completed using reference TRBV14 and TRBJ2-7, is EAGVTQFPSHSVIEKGQTVTLRCDPISGHDNLYWYRRVMGKEIKFLLHFVKESKQDESGMPNNRFLAERTGGTYSTLKVQPAELEDSGVYFCASSPSGSYEQYFGPGTRLTVT.

This clone was seen a few times. CDR3 protein: CASKGQGADGYTF. In nucleotides, the CDR3 is TGTGCCAGTAAGGGACAGGGGGCTGATGGCTACACCTTC. The chain joins TRBV19 to TRBJ1-2, with TRBD1 matching 12 bases. J gave up 6 bases and V 7 bases, and 3 bases lay outside the gene matches. CDR1 is LNHDA, CDR2 SQIVND, per germline (reference sequence). CDR3 size: 13 residues.

The V and J genes are TRBV28 and TRBJ2-3, with D tentatively TRBD2 (6 bases). V lost 3 bases, J lost 0 bases, and 10 bases lay in between. Germline CDR1 reads MDHEN; CDR2 reads SYDVKM. This CDR3 has 15 amino acids. Here the CDR3 reads CASSFNAGSTDTQYF. In DNA form, the CDR3 reads TGTGCCAGCAGTTTCAATGCGGGGAGCACAGATACGCAGTATTTT.

This rearrangement joins TRBV11-1 to TRBJ2-7; no definite D call. Trimming took off 1 base at V and 4 bases at J, with 11 bases between the two ends. CDR3 length: 14 residues. Germline V gene data show CDR1 as SGHAT and CDR2 as FQDESV (reference sequence). The CDR3 nucleotides are TGTGCCAGCAGCTTAGACGGCTCCTCTTACGAGCAGTACTTC. Translated: CASSLDGSSYEQYF.

V is TRBV7-2 and J is TRBJ2-5; 8 nucleotides align to TRBD1. Germline CDR1 SGHTA, CDR2 FQGNSA. The CDR3 runs to 14 residues. Trimming removed 4 bases from V and 5 bases from J; junction bases left unmatched: 6. As DNA, the CDR3 is TGTGCCAGCAGCTCCCGACAGGGGAGGGAGACCCAGTACTTC. Its protein is CASSSRQGRETQYF.

The V and J genes are TRBV6-5 and TRBJ1-3; the D is unclear. The V gene lost 4 bases and the J gene lost 4 bases, with 8 bases spanning the gap. Germline V gene data show CDR1 as MNHEY and CDR2 as SVGAGI. This CDR3 region has 13 residues. CDR3 sequence: CASSSEAGNTIYF. DNA of the CDR3: TGTGCCAGCAGTTCCGAGGCGGGAAACACCATATATTTT.

This chain uses TRBV12-3 or TRBV12-4 with TRBJ2-1, with TRBD2 identical over 8 bases. Unmatched junction bases numbered 10, after V lost 6 bases and J lost 15 bases. The CDR3 is 12 residues long. CDR3 loop: CASRRTSRSLFF. CDR3 bases: TGTGCCAGCAGACGGACTAGCCGTAGCTTGTTCTTC.

The V call is TRBV1, the J call TRBJ2-3. TRBV1 corresponds to a pseudogene. This CDR3 region has 12 residues. The DNA of the CDR3 is TGCACCAGCAGCCACTTCAACGATACGCAGTATTTT. Residues: CTSSHFNDTQYF.

This chain uses TRBV2 with TRBJ1-4; 12 positions match TRBD1. This CDR3 region has 20 residues. CDR1 SNHLY and CDR2 FYNNEI come from the germline V gene. V was pared by 6 bases and J by 1 base, with 15 bases of the junction left unmatched. The CDR3 sequence is CASSENPGQGAIGTNEKLFF. The CDR3, as DNA: TGTGCCAGCAGCGAAAATCCGGGACAGGGGGCGATTGGAACTAATGAAAAACTGTTTTTT.

In its sample, this clone was seen once. V is TRBV7-9 and J is TRBJ2-2; 8 bases map to TRBD1. The V and J ends lost 3 bases and 4 bases, in that order; junction bases with no gene match: 4. Germline-derived CDR1 and CDR2 are SEHNR and FQNEAQ (reference sequence). The CDR3 is made up of 15 amino acids. CDR3 DNA: TGTGCCAGCAGCTTCAGGGGGCCGGGCACCGGGGAGCTGTTTTTT. It yields the protein CASSFRGPGTGELFF.

The chain recombines TRBV5-8 with TRBJ2-3; D gene ambiguous. V lost 5 bases and J lost 7, with 5 bases in between. Germline V gene lookup returns CDR1 SGHTS and CDR2 YDEGEE. This CDR3 has 10 amino acids. The CDR3 DNA reads TGTGCCAGCAGGCTGAATACGCAGTATTTT. Translation: CASRLNTQYF.

The J gene is TRBJ1-2, the V gene TRBV6-6; TRBD1 aligns across 7 bases. The junction had 5 bases not matched to a gene; V was cut back by 0 bases and J by 4 bases. This CDR3 spans 15 amino acids. The germline gives CDR1 MNHNY, CDR2 SVGAGI (reference sequence). The CDR3 nucleotides are TGTGCCAGCAGTTACTCCGAGGACAGGCCCTATGGCTACACCTTC. This gives the protein CASSYSEDRPYGYTF.

J is TRBJ1-2 and V is TRBV2, with a tentative D call TRBD1 (5 bases). CDR3 size: 12 residues. The germline CDR1 and CDR2 sequences are SNHLY and FYNNEI. V lost 7 bases and J lost 1, with 7 bases in between. The CDR3 nucleotides are TGTGCCAGCAAGGGGAATAACTATGGCTACACCTTC. Amino acids: CASKGNNYGYTF.

V usage is TRBV5-1 and J usage is TRBJ2-7; 16 bases match TRBD2. CDR1 and CDR2 from the germline V gene are SGHRS and YFSETQ. This CDR3 is 17 amino acids long. Trimming removed 4 bases from V and 3 bases from J; junction bases left unmatched: 7. CDR3 coding DNA: TGCGCCAGCAGCCGGGGACTAGCGGGAGGGCCGGGCTACGAGCAGTACTTC. Its protein is CASSRGLAGGPGYEQYF.

The chain joins TRBV7-2 to TRBJ2-7; 7 nucleotides line up with TRBD2. The CDR3 sequence is 14 residues long. Germline V lookup: CDR1 SGHTA, CDR2 FQGNSA. Germline trimming cut 5 bases from V and 5 bases from J; bases unmatched to any gene: 9. The CDR3 coding sequence is TGTGCCAGCAGCCCGACGGCAGGGAGGGACGAGCAGTACTTC. Protein: CASSPTAGRDEQYF.

This clone showed up just once. This chain links TRBV7-2 with TRBJ1-1; D not resolved. The CDR3 consists of 14 residues. CDR1 and CDR2 (germline): SGHTA, FQGNSA. Deletions cut 2 bases from V and 1 base from J, with 8 bases between. In nucleotides, the CDR3 is TGTGCCAGCAGCTTATGGTCCGGGAACACTGAAGCTTTCTTT. Its protein product is CASSLWSGNTEAFF.

As concerns this clone: One junction end disagrees with the germline gene, perhaps due to a read error. This chain uses TRBV9 with TRBJ2-7, with a weak D call TRBD1 (6 bases). From germline, CDR1 is SGDLS and CDR2 YYNGEE. The CDR3 contains 10 residues. This chain's CDR3 is CASSGRDITF. In nucleotides, the CDR3 is TGTGCCAGCAGCGGCCGGGACATCACCTTC.

This chain links TRBV19 with TRBJ2-2; 12 positions match TRBD2. CDR1 is LNHDA and CDR2 is SQIVND in the germline V gene (reference sequence). J lost 1 base, V lost 3 bases, and 3 bases had no gene match. This CDR3 contains 17 residues. The CDR3 bases are TGTGCCAGTAGTATTCCTAGCGGGAGGGGGAACACCGGGGAGCTGTTTTTT. This sequence encodes CASSIPSGRGNTGELFF.

This rearrangement joins TRBV10-3 to TRBJ1-5; D unclear. Trimming stripped 0 bases from V and 7 bases from J, with 7 bases between. The CDR3 length is 13 residues. CDR1 and CDR2 (germline): ENHRY, SYGVKD. The CDR3 nucleotides read TGTGCCATCAGTGAGTCGTTCAGCCAGCCCCAGCATTTT. Residues: CAISESFSQPQHF.